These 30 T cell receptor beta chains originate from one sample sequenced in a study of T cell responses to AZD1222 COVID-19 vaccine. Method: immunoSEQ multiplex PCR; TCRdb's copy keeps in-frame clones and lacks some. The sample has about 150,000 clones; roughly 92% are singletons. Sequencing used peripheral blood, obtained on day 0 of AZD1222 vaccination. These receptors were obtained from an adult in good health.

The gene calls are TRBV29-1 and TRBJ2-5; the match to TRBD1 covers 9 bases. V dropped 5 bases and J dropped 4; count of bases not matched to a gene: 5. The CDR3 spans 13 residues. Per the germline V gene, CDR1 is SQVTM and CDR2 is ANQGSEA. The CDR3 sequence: CSVTGQGLETQYF. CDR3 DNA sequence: TGCAGCGTTACGGGACAGGGTTTAGAGACCCAGTACTTC.

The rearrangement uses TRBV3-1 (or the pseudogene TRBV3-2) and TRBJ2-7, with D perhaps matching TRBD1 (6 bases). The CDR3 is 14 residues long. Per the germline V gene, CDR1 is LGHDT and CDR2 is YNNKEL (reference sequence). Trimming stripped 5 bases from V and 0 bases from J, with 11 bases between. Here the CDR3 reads CASSFGQTSYEQYF. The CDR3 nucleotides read TGTGCCAGCAGCTTCGGACAGACCTCCTACGAGCAGTACTTC.

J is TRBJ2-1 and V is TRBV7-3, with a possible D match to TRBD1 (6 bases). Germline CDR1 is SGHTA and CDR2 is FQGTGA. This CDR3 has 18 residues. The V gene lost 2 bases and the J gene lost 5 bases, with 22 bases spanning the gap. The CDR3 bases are TGTGCCAGCAGCTTACCGATCAGGGGCAATAGCAAAGACAATGAGCAGTTCTTC. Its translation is CASSLPIRGNSKDNEQFF.

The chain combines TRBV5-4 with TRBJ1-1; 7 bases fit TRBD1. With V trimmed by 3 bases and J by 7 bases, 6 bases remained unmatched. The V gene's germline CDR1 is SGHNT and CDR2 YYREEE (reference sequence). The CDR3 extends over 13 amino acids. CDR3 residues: CASSSGQAFEAFF. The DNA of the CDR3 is TGTGCCAGCAGCTCCGGACAGGCCTTTGAAGCTTTCTTT.

CDR3 coding DNA: TGTGCCACCAGCAGAGATATCCGGTCCTACAATGAGCAGTTCTTC. It encodes CATSRDIRSYNEQFF. V is TRBV15 and J is TRBJ2-1, with D hard to call. Germline V gene data show CDR1 as LNHNV and CDR2 as YYDKDF (reference sequence). This CDR3 has 15 residues. V lost 0 bases and J 1 base, leaving 7 bases between the germline ends.

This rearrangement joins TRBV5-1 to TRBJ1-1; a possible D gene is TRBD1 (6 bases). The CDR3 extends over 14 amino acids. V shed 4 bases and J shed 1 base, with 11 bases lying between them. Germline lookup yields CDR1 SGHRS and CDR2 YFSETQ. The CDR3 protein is CASSAGHQNTEAFF. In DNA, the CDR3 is TGCGCCAGCAGCGCGGGACACCAGAACACTGAAGCTTTCTTT.

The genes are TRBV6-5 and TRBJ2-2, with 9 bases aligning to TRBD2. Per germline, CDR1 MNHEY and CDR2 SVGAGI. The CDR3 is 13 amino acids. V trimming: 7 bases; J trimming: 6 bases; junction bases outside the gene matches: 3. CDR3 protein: CASIGTSPGELFF. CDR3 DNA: TGTGCCAGCATCGGGACTAGCCCCGGGGAGCTGTTTTTT.

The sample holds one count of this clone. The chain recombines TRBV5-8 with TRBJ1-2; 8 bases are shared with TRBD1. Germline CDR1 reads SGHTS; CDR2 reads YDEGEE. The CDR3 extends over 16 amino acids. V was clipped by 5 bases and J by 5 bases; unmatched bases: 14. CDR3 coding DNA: TGTGCCAGCAGAACAACCCAGGGGGCGGTCACATATGGCTACACCTTC. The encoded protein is CASRTTQGAVTYGYTF.

The CDR3 region is CASGSHYEQYF. CDR3 sequence (DNA): TGTGCTAGTGGCTCCCACTACGAGCAGTACTTC. This chain connects TRBV12-5 to TRBJ2-7; D remains ambiguous. The germline V gene has CDR1 LGHNT and CDR2 FRNRAP. The CDR3 spans 11 residues. Between the trimmed V and J ends, which lost 6 bases and 3 bases, there was a span of 6 bases.

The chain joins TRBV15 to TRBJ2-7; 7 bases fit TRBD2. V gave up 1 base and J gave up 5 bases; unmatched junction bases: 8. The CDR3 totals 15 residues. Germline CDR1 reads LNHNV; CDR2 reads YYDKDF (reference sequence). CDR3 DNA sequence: TGTGCCACCAGCAGAGCGGGAGGCAGGGCCAACGAGCAGTACTTC. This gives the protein CATSRAGGRANEQYF.

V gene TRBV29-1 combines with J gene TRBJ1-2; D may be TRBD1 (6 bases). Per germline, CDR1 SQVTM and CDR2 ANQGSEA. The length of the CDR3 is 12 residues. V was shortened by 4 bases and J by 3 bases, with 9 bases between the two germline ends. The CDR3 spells CSVGGLYYGYTF. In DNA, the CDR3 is TGCAGCGTTGGGGGGCTTTACTATGGCTACACCTTC.

Here the CDR3 reads CASSYSGRVMQPQHF. The DNA of the CDR3 is TGTGCCAGCAGTTACTCGGGCAGGGTGATGCAGCCCCAGCATTTT. The chain recombines TRBV6-2 or TRBV6-3 with TRBJ1-5, with a weak D call TRBD1 (5 bases). V lost 0 bases and J lost 7, with 13 bases in between. Germline assignment: CDR1 MNHEY and CDR2 SVGEGT. The CDR3 sequence is 15 residues long.

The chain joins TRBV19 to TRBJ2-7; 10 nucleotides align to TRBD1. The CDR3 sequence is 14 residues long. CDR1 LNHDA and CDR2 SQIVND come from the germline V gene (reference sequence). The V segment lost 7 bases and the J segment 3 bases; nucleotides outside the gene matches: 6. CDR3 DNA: TGTGCCAGTACCCCGACAGGGGGCTTCTACGAGCAGTACTTC. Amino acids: CASTPTGGFYEQYF.

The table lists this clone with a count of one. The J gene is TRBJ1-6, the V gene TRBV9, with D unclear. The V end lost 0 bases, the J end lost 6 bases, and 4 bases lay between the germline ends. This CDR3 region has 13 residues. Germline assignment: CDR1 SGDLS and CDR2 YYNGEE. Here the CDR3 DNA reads TGTGCCAGCAGCGTAGACGTTAATTCACCCCTCCACTTT. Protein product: CASSVDVNSPLHF.

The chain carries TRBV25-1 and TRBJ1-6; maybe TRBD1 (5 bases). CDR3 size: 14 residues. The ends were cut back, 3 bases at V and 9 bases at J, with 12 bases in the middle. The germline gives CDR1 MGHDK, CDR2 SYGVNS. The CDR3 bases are TGTGCCAGCAGTGAGCACAGGTCCGGTTCACCCCTCCACTTT. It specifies CASSEHRSGSPLHF.

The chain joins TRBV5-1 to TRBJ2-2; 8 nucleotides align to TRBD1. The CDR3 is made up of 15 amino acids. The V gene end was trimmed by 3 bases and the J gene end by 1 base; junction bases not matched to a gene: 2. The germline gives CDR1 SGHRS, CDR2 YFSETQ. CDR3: CASSWDRLNTGELFF. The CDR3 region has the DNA TGCGCCAGCAGCTGGGACAGGTTGAACACCGGGGAGCTGTTTTTT.

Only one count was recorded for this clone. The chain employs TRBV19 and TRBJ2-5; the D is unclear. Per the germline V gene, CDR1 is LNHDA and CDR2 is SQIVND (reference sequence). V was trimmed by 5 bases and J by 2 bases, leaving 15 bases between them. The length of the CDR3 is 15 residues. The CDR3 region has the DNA TGTGCCAGTAGTCAGCTTGGAAAAAGGCAAGAGACCCAGTACTTC. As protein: CASSQLGKRQETQYF. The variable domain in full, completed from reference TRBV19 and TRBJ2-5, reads DGGITQSPKYLFRKEGQNVTLSCEQNLNHDAMYWYRQDPGQGLRLIYYSQIVNDFQKGDIAEGYSVSREKKESFPLTVTSAQKNPTAFYLCASSQLGKRQETQYFGPGTRLLVL.

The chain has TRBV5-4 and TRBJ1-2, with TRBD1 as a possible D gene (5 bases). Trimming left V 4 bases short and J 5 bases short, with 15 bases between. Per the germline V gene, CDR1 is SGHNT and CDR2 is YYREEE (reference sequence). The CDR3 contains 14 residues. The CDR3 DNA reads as TGTGCCAGCAGCATGGACACGGGGGTTTATGGCTACACCTTC. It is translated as CASSMDTGVYGYTF.

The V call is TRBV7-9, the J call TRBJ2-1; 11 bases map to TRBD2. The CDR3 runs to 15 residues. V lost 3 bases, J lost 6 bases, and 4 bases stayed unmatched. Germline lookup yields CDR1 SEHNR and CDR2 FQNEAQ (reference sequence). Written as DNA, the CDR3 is TGTGCCAGCAGCTTCACTAGCGGGAGTTTCAATGAGCAGTTCTTC. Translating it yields CASSFTSGSFNEQFF.

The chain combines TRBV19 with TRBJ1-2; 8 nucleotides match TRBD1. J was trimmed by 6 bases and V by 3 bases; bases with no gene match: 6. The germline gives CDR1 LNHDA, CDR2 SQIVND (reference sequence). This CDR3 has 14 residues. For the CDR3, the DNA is TGTGCCAGTAGTATTGCAGGGGGCGGTAATGGCTACACCTTC. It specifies CASSIAGGGNGYTF.

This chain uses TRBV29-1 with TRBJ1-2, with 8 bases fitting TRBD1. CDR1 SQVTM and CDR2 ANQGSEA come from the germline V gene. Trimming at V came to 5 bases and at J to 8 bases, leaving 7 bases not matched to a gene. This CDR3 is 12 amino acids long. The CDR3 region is CSVTGGAWGYTF. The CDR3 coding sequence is TGCAGCGTTACAGGGGGAGCGTGGGGCTACACCTTC.

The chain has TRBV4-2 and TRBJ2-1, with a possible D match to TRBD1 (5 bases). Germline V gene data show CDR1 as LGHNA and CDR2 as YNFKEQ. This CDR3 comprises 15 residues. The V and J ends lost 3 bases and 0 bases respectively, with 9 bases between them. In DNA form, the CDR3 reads TGTGCCAGCAGCCAGGGGCGGAGCTCCTACAATGAGCAGTTCTTC. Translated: CASSQGRSSYNEQFF.

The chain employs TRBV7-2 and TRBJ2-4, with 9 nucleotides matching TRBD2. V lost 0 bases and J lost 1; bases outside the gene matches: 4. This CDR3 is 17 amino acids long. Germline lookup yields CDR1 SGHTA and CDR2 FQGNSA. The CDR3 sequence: CASSLARSGGAKNIQYF. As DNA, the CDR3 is TGTGCCAGCAGCTTAGCGAGAAGCGGGGGGGCCAAAAACATTCAGTACTTC.

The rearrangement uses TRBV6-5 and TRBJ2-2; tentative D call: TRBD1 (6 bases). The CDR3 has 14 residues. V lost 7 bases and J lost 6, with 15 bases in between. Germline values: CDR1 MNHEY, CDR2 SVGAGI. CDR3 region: CASIGTRVSGELFF. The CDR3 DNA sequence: TGTGCCAGCATTGGGACAAGGGTTTCCGGGGAGCTGTTTTTT.

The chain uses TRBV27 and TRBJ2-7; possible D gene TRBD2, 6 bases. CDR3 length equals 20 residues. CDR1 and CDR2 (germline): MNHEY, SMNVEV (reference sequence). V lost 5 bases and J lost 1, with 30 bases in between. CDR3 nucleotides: TGTGCCAGCAGTCAGGATGAGGGACGATGGGGGGATCGAGATTCCTACGAGCAGTACTTC. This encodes CASSQDEGRWGDRDSYEQYF.

This chain's CDR3 is CASSQDPAGGAGDTQYF. In nucleotides, the CDR3 is TGTGCCAGCAGCCAAGACCCCGCAGGGGGGGCGGGAGATACGCAGTATTTT. This chain uses TRBV3-1 (or the pseudogene TRBV3-2) with TRBJ2-3; D may correspond to TRBD1 or TRBD2 (7 bases each). V was pared by 0 bases and J by 5 bases, with 18 bases between. The CDR3 sequence is 17 residues long. Germline V gene lookup returns CDR1 LGHDT and CDR2 YNNKEL (reference sequence).

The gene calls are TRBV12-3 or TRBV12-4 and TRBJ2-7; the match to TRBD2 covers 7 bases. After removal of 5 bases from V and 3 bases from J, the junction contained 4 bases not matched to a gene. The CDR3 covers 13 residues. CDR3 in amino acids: CASSSRTSYEQYF. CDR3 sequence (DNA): TGTGCCAGCAGTAGCCGGACTAGCTACGAGCAGTACTTC.

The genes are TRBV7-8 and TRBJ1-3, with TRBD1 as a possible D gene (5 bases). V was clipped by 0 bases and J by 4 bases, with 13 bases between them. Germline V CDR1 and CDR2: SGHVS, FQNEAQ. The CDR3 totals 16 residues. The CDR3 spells CASSLAEAGVGNTIYF. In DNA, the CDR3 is TGTGCCAGCAGCTTAGCGGAAGCGGGGGTCGGAAACACCATATATTTT.

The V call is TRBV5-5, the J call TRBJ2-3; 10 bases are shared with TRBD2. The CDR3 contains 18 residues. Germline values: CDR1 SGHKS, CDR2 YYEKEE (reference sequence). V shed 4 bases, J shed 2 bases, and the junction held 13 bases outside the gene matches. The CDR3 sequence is CASSPAASGGTITDTQYF. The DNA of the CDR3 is TGTGCCAGCAGCCCCGCGGCTAGCGGGGGCACGATCACAGATACGCAGTATTTT.

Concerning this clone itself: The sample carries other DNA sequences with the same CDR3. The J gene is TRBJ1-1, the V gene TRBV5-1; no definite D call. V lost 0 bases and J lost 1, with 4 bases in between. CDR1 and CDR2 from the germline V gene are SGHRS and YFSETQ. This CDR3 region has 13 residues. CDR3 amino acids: CASSLVSNTEAFF. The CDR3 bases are TGCGCCAGCAGCTTGGTATCGAACACTGAAGCTTTCTTT.